Included here is one T cell receptor (beta chain) sequence, with context. Its antigen is not identified. This sample was taken from a study of neoadjuvant nivolumab and ipilimumab in lung cancer. The overall study: The combination arm added day-1 ipilimumab 1 mg/kg to nivolumab 3 mg/kg on days 1, 15, 29. Study-wide results and caveats: Only a small number of samples underwent TCR sequencing. TCR richness and clonality were higher in tumors than adjacent uninvolved lung. Resected-tumor TCR richness correlated positively with pretherapy blood richness.

CDR1 and CDR2 from the germline V gene are SNHLY and FYNNEI. V shed 6 bases and J 3 bases; nucleotides not matched to a gene: 4. The CDR3 runs to 13 residues. Some clones are missing from TCRdb's copy, which holds only in-frame ones; the method was immunoSEQ multiplex PCR. The sample yields fewer than 35,000 clones, about nine tenths seen once. The clonotype comes from an adult with non-small cell lung cancer. This specimen consisted of peripheral blood, obtained after neoadjuvant nivolumab, alone or with ipilimumab, at or shortly before surgery. The V call is TRBV2, the J call TRBJ1-1; TRBD1 aligns across 7 bases. The CDR3 DNA sequence: TGTGCCAGCAGCTCCGGGACAGACACTGAAGCTTTCTTT. Translation gives CASSSGTDTEAFF. The full variable domain, rest sourced from reference TRBV2 and TRBJ1-1, is EPEVTQTPSHQVTQMGQEVILRCVPISNHLYFYWYRQILGQKVEFLVSFYNNEISEKSEIFDDQFSVERPDGSNFTLKIRSTKLEDSAMYFCASSSGTDTEAFFGQGTRLTVV.